What follows are 25 T cell receptor beta chains derived from one specimen sequenced in a study of blood T cell repertoires in COVID-19. Here immunoSEQ multiplex PCR was the method, and the copy in TCRdb shows in-frame clones only, minus some. The repertoire holds 200,000 to 300,000 clones, with about 86% as singletons. The sequenced material came from PBMCs or T cells enriched from blood (not recorded which). The receptors come from a woman in her 40s with acute COVID-19.

This rearrangement joins TRBV6-5 to TRBJ2-2; tentative D call: TRBD1 (6 bases). CDR1 MNHEY and CDR2 SVGAGI come from the germline V gene. Deletions cut 6 bases from V and 6 bases from J, with 8 bases between. The CDR3 length is 12 residues. CDR3 in amino acids: CASSRQAGELFF. The CDR3 DNA sequence: TGTGCCAGCAGCAGACAGGCCGGGGAGCTGTTTTTT.

This clone was observed a single time. CDR3 sequence reads: CASSPEVATDTQYF. The CDR3 region has the DNA TGTGCCAGCAGCCCGGAGGTAGCCACAGATACGCAGTATTTT. The rearrangement uses TRBV5-4 and TRBJ2-3; a possible D gene is TRBD2 (5 bases). The CDR3 is 14 amino acids. V was cut by 4 bases and J by 2 bases, with 11 bases left in between. The germline V gene encodes CDR1 SGHNT and CDR2 YYREEE (reference sequence).

This clone appeared once. The V call is TRBV9, the J call TRBJ1-3; D remains ambiguous. Trimming took 2 bases from V and 4 from J, leaving 13 bases between them. This CDR3 region has 15 residues. Germline CDR1 and CDR2: SGDLS and YYNGEE. The DNA of the CDR3 is TGTGCCAGCAGCGTCGAGGGTTCGAAAGGAAACACCATATATTTT. Translating gives CASSVEGSKGNTIYF.

This clone has just one count. V and J are TRBV20-1 and TRBJ2-5; D is ambiguous. Germline assignment: CDR1 DFQATT and CDR2 SNEGSKA (reference sequence). V was shortened by 3 bases and J by 5 bases, with 10 bases between the two germline ends. The CDR3 has 12 amino acids. The CDR3 nucleotides read TGCAGTGCTAGTAGGCAGGCGGAGACCCAGTACTTC. It codes for CSASRQAETQYF.

This clone was found once. The chain uses TRBV11-2 and TRBJ2-6; 7 nucleotides agree with TRBD2. The CDR3 is 12 residues long. Looked up from germline, CDR1 is SGHAT and CDR2 is FQNNGV. Germline trimming cut 0 bases from V and 13 bases from J; bases unmatched to any gene: 0. The CDR3, as DNA: TGTGCCAGCAGCTTAGAGGGAGGGGTCCTGACTTTC. It yields the protein CASSLEGGVLTF.

The chain has TRBV11-3 and TRBJ1-5; a weak D match, TRBD1 (6 bases). Germline CDR1 SGHNT, CDR2 YENEEA. The CDR3 sequence is 15 residues long. Trimming removed 5 bases from V and 4 bases from J, with 15 bases in between. CDR3 amino acids: CASSPRSGVNQPQHF. The CDR3 region has the DNA TGTGCCAGCAGCCCCCGGTCAGGGGTAAATCAGCCCCAGCATTTT.

The chain is built from TRBV27 and TRBJ2-3, with 10 bases matching TRBD1. Germline CDR1 and CDR2: MNHEY and SMNVEV (reference sequence). CDR3 length equals 18 residues. V was pared by 6 bases and J by 1 base, with 13 bases of the junction left unmatched. The CDR3 reads CASSRSGQGLLGTDTQYF. Written as DNA, the CDR3 is TGTGCCAGCAGCCGATCGGGACAGGGGTTGTTGGGCACAGATACGCAGTATTTT.

The chain carries TRBV10-2 and TRBJ2-1, with a weak D call TRBD2 (6 bases). Germline V gene data show CDR1 as WSHSY and CDR2 as SAAADI. The CDR3 spans 15 residues. The ends were cut back, 5 bases at V and 4 bases at J, with 15 bases in the middle. The CDR3 here is CASSSRTGGYNEQFF. CDR3 nucleotide sequence: TGCGCCAGCAGTTCAAGGACTGGGGGGTACAATGAGCAGTTCTTC.

V usage is TRBV5-5 and J usage is TRBJ1-1; perhaps TRBD1 as D (6 bases). Trimming stripped 4 bases from V and 0 bases from J, with 19 bases between. Germline CDR1 and CDR2: SGHKS and YYEKEE (reference sequence). This CDR3 has 17 residues. In nucleotides, the CDR3 is TGTGCCAGCAGCCCAGGCGGCGGGGGGCGGATGAACACTGAAGCTTTCTTT. Amino acid sequence: CASSPGGGGRMNTEAFF.

This rearrangement joins TRBV18 to TRBJ2-4; D remains unclear. The CDR3 consists of 13 residues. From germline, CDR1 is KGHSH and CDR2 LQKENI. V was shortened by 6 bases and J by 6 bases, with 12 bases between the two germline ends. This chain's CDR3 is CASSPPDINIQYF. The CDR3, as DNA: TGTGCCAGCTCCCCGCCAGACATAAACATTCAGTACTTC.

This chain uses TRBV9 with TRBJ2-7; TRBD1 might be the D (5 bases). The length of the CDR3 is 15 residues. The ends were cut back, 4 bases at V and 1 base at J, with 15 bases in the middle. Germline CDR1 reads SGDLS; CDR2 reads YYNGEE. Here the CDR3 reads CASSLGLGDSYEQYF. In DNA form, the CDR3 reads TGTGCCAGCAGCTTAGGGCTAGGGGATTCCTACGAGCAGTACTTC.

This clone was seen once. This rearrangement joins TRBV2 to TRBJ1-2; D gene ambiguous. In germline, CDR1 is SNHLY, CDR2 FYNNEI. V was trimmed by 6 bases and J by 3 bases, leaving 14 bases between them. The CDR3 runs to 14 residues. The CDR3 nucleotides are TGTGCCAGCAGACAGTTGTTTAGAGACTATGGCTACACCTTC. Translated: CASRQLFRDYGYTF.

This chain uses TRBV5-4 with TRBJ1-1, with D possibly matching TRBD1 (6 bases). Germline-derived CDR1 and CDR2 are SGHNT and YYREEE (reference sequence). The CDR3 has 14 amino acids. V lost 0 bases to trimming and J lost 1 base, with 7 bases between them. Here the CDR3 DNA reads TGTGCCAGCAGCTTGGCAGGGGAGAACACTGAAGCTTTCTTT. It codes for CASSLAGENTEAFF.

DNA for the CDR3: TGTGCCAGTAGTTTCCAGCCGAGGGATGAGCAGTTCTTC. Protein sequence: CASSFQPRDEQFF. The rearrangement uses TRBV19 and TRBJ2-1; TRBD2 might be the D (5 bases). Germline V gene sequence: CDR1 LNHDA, CDR2 SQIVND (reference sequence). Trimming left V 5 bases short and J 8 bases short, with 13 bases between. The CDR3 runs 13 residues.

This sequence joins TRBV4-1 and TRBJ2-1, with TRBD2 matching over 9 bases. The trim removed 1 base at V and 8 bases at J, leaving 6 bases unmatched. CDR3 length equals 15 residues. Germline CDR1 and CDR2: MGHRA and YSYEKL. The CDR3 DNA sequence: TGCGCCAGCAGCCAAGGTGTGCTAGCGGGGTATGAGCAGTTCTTC. It specifies CASSQGVLAGYEQFF.

V is TRBV10-3 and J is TRBJ1-1; D might be TRBD1 (5 bases). The CDR3 extends over 13 amino acids. The germline V gene has CDR1 ENHRY and CDR2 SYGVKD. Trimming took 8 bases from V and 7 from J, leaving 17 bases between them. The chain's CDR3 is CAICAQDIGEAFF. For the CDR3, the DNA is TGTGCCATCTGTGCACAGGATATAGGTGAAGCTTTCTTT.

The genes are TRBV19 and TRBJ1-5; TRBD1 might be the D (6 bases). Germline CDR1 and CDR2: LNHDA and SQIVND (reference sequence). The CDR3 loop spans 18 amino acids. Trimming left V 5 bases short and J 1 base short, with 21 bases between. CDR3 in DNA: TGTGCCAGTAGTCCCCGACCACAGGGTGAGGGAAGCAATCAGCCCCAGCATTTT. This gives the protein CASSPRPQGEGSNQPQHF. Looking up the rest from reference TRBV19 and TRBJ1-5 gives the full variable domain: DGGITQSPKYLFRKEGQNVTLSCEQNLNHDAMYWYRQDPGQGLRLIYYSQIVNDFQKGDIAEGYSVSREKKESFPLTVTSAQKNPTAFYLCASSPRPQGEGSNQPQHFGDGTRLSIL.

The V call is TRBV9, the J call TRBJ2-1, with TRBD2 identical over 7 bases. V was pared by 7 bases and J by 0 bases, with 16 bases of the junction left unmatched. Per the germline V gene, CDR1 is SGDLS and CDR2 is YYNGEE. This CDR3 is 18 amino acids long. CDR3 nucleotide sequence: TGTGCCAGCGCCCCACCCCGGTTAACTAGCGACTCCTACAATGAGCAGTTCTTC. Residues: CASAPPRLTSDSYNEQFF.

This rearrangement joins TRBV10-2 to TRBJ1-5; TRBD1 is a possible D gene (5 bases). CDR1 and CDR2 from the germline V gene are WSHSY and SAAADI. The CDR3 runs 12 residues. V lost 4 bases, J lost 7 bases, and 8 bases lay in between. CDR3 sequence reads: CASSVGGQPQHF. In DNA, the CDR3 is TGCGCCAGCAGTGTTGGGGGGCAGCCCCAGCATTTT.

The chain joins TRBV4-1 to TRBJ2-3; 7 positions match TRBD1. CDR3 size: 17 residues. Germline V gene lookup returns CDR1 MGHRA and CDR2 YSYEKL. J lost 0 bases, V lost 4 bases, and 10 bases had no gene match. The CDR3 is CASSRPLGTDSTDTQYF. The CDR3 bases are TGCGCCAGCAGCCGACCCCTGGGGACAGACAGCACAGATACGCAGTATTTT.

The chain couples TRBV11-2 to TRBJ2-7; D gene uncertain. Germline lookup yields CDR1 SGHAT and CDR2 FQNNGV. Deletions cut 2 bases from V and 6 bases from J, with 8 bases between. The CDR3 has 12 residues. The CDR3 DNA follows: TGTGCCAGCAGCTTAAATTTCGGCGAGCAGTACTTC. Its translation is CASSLNFGEQYF. The whole variable domain, remainder taken from reference TRBV11-2 and TRBJ2-7, is EAGVAQSPRYKIIEKRQSVAFWCNPISGHATLYWYQQILGQGPKLLIQFQNNGVVDDSQLPKDRFSAERLKGVDSTLKIQPAKLEDSAVYLCASSLNFGEQYFGPGTRLTVT.

The J gene is TRBJ1-6, the V gene TRBV30; 8 bases are shared with TRBD1. Germline V gene lookup returns CDR1 GTSNPN and CDR2 SVGIG (reference sequence). Trimming cost V 2 bases and J 7 bases; bases outside gene matches: 7. The CDR3 sequence is 15 residues long. CDR3 coding DNA: TGTGCCTGGAGTTCGACAGGGGCTGAAAATTCACCCCTCCACTTT. Translating it yields CAWSSTGAENSPLHF. The variable domain in full, completed from reference TRBV30 and TRBJ1-6, reads SQTIHQWPATLVQPVGSPLSLECTVEGTSNPNLYWYRQAAGRGLQLLFYSVGIGQISSEVPQNLSASRPQDRQFILSSKKLLLSDSGFYLCAWSSTGAENSPLHFGNGTRLTVT.

The rearrangement joins TRBV23-1 to TRBJ1-1; TRBD1 might be the D (6 bases). TRBV23-1 is marked as an open reading frame, function uncertain. The CDR3 sequence is 18 residues long. Trimming shortened V by 7 bases and J by 0 bases, and 24 bases separated the two germline ends. The CDR3 is CASNLIETGRSMNTEAFF. As DNA, the CDR3 is TGCGCCAGCAATTTAATCGAGACAGGACGTTCCATGAACACTGAAGCTTTCTTT.

The chain couples TRBV27 to TRBJ1-1; TRBD1 might be the D (5 bases). CDR1 and CDR2 (germline): MNHEY, SMNVEV (reference sequence). CDR3 size: 16 residues. The V end was cut by 2 bases, the J end by 10 bases, with 23 bases between. The CDR3 coding sequence is TGTGCCAGCAGTTTAGAGTCTAGGGGCAGCGGGTCTCGAGCTTTCTTT. Translating gives CASSLESRGSGSRAFF.

V and J are TRBV13 and TRBJ2-7; TRBD2 agrees at 12 bases. V lost 0 bases to trimming and J lost 4 bases; unmatched junction nucleotides: 4. CDR1 and CDR2 (germline): PRHDT, FYEKMQ (reference sequence). The CDR3 runs to 16 residues. In DNA, the CDR3 is TGTGCCAGCAGCTTAGGGAGACTAGCGGGAGTTTACGAGCAGTACTTC. Its translation is CASSLGRLAGVYEQYF.